Below, 20 T cell receptor beta chains from the same sample are listed, as sequenced in a study of Graves' ophthalmopathy and Graves' hyperthyroidism (dated by TCRdb to 2017 to 2018). Sequenced using an Illumina HiSeq 2000. For repertoire sequencing, TCR beta CDR3 regions were amplified from RNA transcripts. HTBI primers and the Qiagen OneStep RT-PCR kit were used in a first-round RT-PCR, which was followed by a second-round multiplex PCR, size selection and purification. TCRdb reprocessing: public reads trimmed at Q25 with fastp, clones called with MiXCR, in-frame beta chains kept. Each record represents a unique CDR3 protein, reported with the most common genes and DNA among its rows. For this sample the table gives around 1.1 million distinct CDR3 sequences, of which about two fifths were detected only once. Roughly 10% of the sample lies in the top ten. Sequencing used peripheral blood or thyroid tissue (not recorded which). Every receptor here comes from an adult man with Graves' hyperthyroidism.

There are many counts of this clonotype. V gene TRBV6-6 combines with J gene TRBJ1-5, with D possibly matching TRBD1 (5 bases). The CDR3 has 13 amino acids. Germline CDR1 reads MNHNY; CDR2 reads SVGAGI (reference sequence). Trimming cost V 10 bases and J 0 bases, with 10 bases left between them. CDR3 sequence (DNA): TGTGCCACTACGGGGGTTAGCAATCAGCCCCAGCATTTT. Protein product: CATTGVSNQPQHF.

This clonotype was detected ten times or more. This chain uses TRBV10-3 with TRBJ2-7; D unresolved. This CDR3 is 10 amino acids long. Trimming pared 8 bases from V and 6 bases from J, leaving 8 bases between. Germline assignment: CDR1 ENHRY and CDR2 SYGVKD. As DNA, the CDR3 is TGTGCCATCCCGTTCTGCGAGCAGTACTTC. It specifies CAIPFCEQYF.

V usage is TRBV10-3 and J usage is TRBJ2-7, with D maybe TRBD2 (7 bases). V was pared by 6 bases and J by 2 bases, with 26 bases between. Looked up from germline, CDR1 is ENHRY and CDR2 is SYGVKD. This CDR3 has 18 amino acids. The DNA for the CDR3 is TGTGCCATCAGGGCGGGGGCGGGACCCGGCGGGAATCCCTACGAGCAGTACTTC. Encoded protein: CAIRAGAGPGGNPYEQYF.

The V call is TRBV15, the J call TRBJ2-3, with TRBD1 identical over 9 bases. Trimming cost V 10 bases and J 6 bases; bases outside gene matches: 14. The CDR3 length is 15 residues. Germline loops: CDR1 LNHNV, CDR2 YYDKDF (reference sequence). The CDR3 protein is CANSSPGQGLDTQYF. CDR3 nucleotide sequence: TGTGCCAACAGTTCGCCGGGACAGGGATTGGATACGCAGTATTTT.

This clonotype has ten or more counts. A junction end diverges from the germline sequence, so it may reflect a read error. The rearrangement uses TRBV10-3 and TRBJ2-7; D uncertain. Germline CDR1 is ENHRY and CDR2 is SYGVKD. The CDR3 contains 13 residues. The chain's CDR3 is CAIRDLNTDEQYF. The DNA for the CDR3 is TGTGCCATCCGTGACCTCAACACGGACGAGCAGTACTTC.

The table lists this clonotype with a count of one. The junction shows a germline mismatch at one end, possibly a read error. The chain combines TRBV29-1 with TRBJ1-3, with 9 bases identical to TRBD1. Per germline, CDR1 SQVTM and CDR2 ANQGSEA. The CDR3 has 10 residues. CDR3 coding DNA: TGCAGCGTTGGAAGGACAGGGGCGGATTTT. It yields the protein CSVGRTGADF.

The sample holds a few counts of this clonotype. The genes are TRBV30 and TRBJ2-7; D tentatively fits TRBD1 or TRBD2 (5 bases each). The germline V gene encodes CDR1 GTSNPN and CDR2 SVGIG (reference sequence). The CDR3 covers 13 residues. V was pared by 2 bases and J by 5 bases, with 13 bases between. This CDR3 reads CAWSMGVWDEQYF. The CDR3 coding sequence is TGTGCCTGGAGTATGGGGGTTTGGGACGAGCAGTACTTC.

The chain has TRBV29-1 and TRBJ2-7, with a weak D call TRBD2 (6 bases). This CDR3 spans 12 amino acids. V dropped 2 bases and J dropped 5 bases, with 10 bases sitting between them. Germline CDR1 reads SQVTM; CDR2 reads ANQGSEA. CDR3 bases: TGCAGCGTTGAAACTAGGGAGGACGAGCAGTACTTC. Encoded protein: CSVETREDEQYF.

The V gene is TRBV15, the J gene TRBJ2-5; 12 bases are shared with TRBD2. This CDR3 has 15 residues. Unmatched junction bases numbered 2, after V lost 5 bases and J lost 1 base. The germline CDR1 and CDR2 sequences are LNHNV and YYDKDF (reference sequence). The CDR3 region has the DNA TGTGCCACCAGCGTGGGACTAGCGGGCCAAGAGACCCAGTACTTC. Encoded protein: CATSVGLAGQETQYF.

Comment on this clonotype: In this CDR3 the conserved last residue, phenylalanine or tryptophan, is missing, so a read error is likely. The CDR3 spells CASSPDREVETQYV. As DNA, the CDR3 is TGTGCCAGCAGCCCCGACAGAGAAGTGGAGACCCAGTACGTC. The chain joins TRBV7-9 to TRBJ2-5; D might be TRBD1 (5 bases). Germline CDR1 and CDR2: SEHNR and FQNEAQ (reference sequence). V lost 5 bases and J lost 5, with 15 bases in between. CDR3 length: 14 amino acids.

The genes are TRBV25-1 and TRBJ2-1; TRBD2 is a possible D gene (7 bases). V was cut by 9 bases and J by 9 bases, with 21 bases left in between. Germline CDR1 MGHDK, CDR2 SYGVNS. The CDR3 has 14 amino acids. In DNA, the CDR3 is TGTGCCAGTCAGTTTAGAGGGGGGGCAGGTGAGCAGTTCTTC. Protein product: CASQFRGGAGEQFF. Full variable domain (rest looked up from reference TRBV25-1 and TRBJ2-1): EADIYQTPRYLVIGTGKKITLECSQTMGHDKMYWYQQDPGMELHLIHYSYGVNSTEKGDLSSESTVSRIRTEHFPLTLESARPSHTSQYLCASQFRGGAGEQFFGPGTRLTVL.

Comments on this clonotype: A much larger clonotype is one base distant, so this may be a read error. The chain uses TRBV7-9 and TRBJ2-7; the D gene is possibly TRBD1 (6 bases). Deletions cut 7 bases from V and 0 bases from J, with 10 bases between. This CDR3 is 13 amino acids long. Germline assignment: CDR1 SEHNR and CDR2 FQNEAQ (reference sequence). This chain's CDR3 is CASTDSSSYEQYF. The CDR3 DNA is TGTGCCAGCACGGACAGCAGCTCCTACGAGCAGTACTTC.

The rearrangement joins TRBV29-1 to TRBJ2-6; 8 nucleotides agree with TRBD1. The CDR3 consists of 15 residues. J was trimmed by 0 bases and V by 4 bases; bases with no gene match: 2. CDR1 is SQVTM, CDR2 ANQGSEA, per germline. The CDR3, as DNA: TGCAGCGTTGCGGGACAGGCCTCTGGGGCCAACGTCCTGACTTTC. Translating it yields CSVAGQASGANVLTF.

This sequence joins TRBV10-3 and TRBJ1-2; 9 nucleotides match TRBD1. There are 16 residues in the CDR3. Germline CDR1 reads ENHRY; CDR2 reads SYGVKD. J was trimmed by 8 bases and V by 3 bases; bases with no gene match: 13. CDR3 DNA sequence: TGTGCCATCAGTGAAGTGGGGACAGGGAATATGGAAGGCTACACCTTC. Translating gives CAISEVGTGNMEGYTF.

The chain has TRBV10-2 and TRBJ2-3, with 7 positions matching TRBD2. Germline CDR1 WSHSY, CDR2 SAAADI. The CDR3 has 16 amino acids. V was pared by 6 bases and J by 2 bases, with 11 bases of the junction left unmatched. The CDR3 region has the DNA TGCGCCAGCAGCGCTGATCAAGCGGGGACCACAGATACGCAGTATTTT. Its protein is CASSADQAGTTDTQYF.

The chain recombines TRBV7-9 with TRBJ1-5; 7 bases agree with TRBD1. J was trimmed by 6 bases and V by 5 bases; bases with no gene match: 7. The V gene's germline CDR1 is SEHNR and CDR2 FQNEAQ (reference sequence). This CDR3 has 14 residues. CDR3 loop: CASSPETGFQPQHF. In DNA, the CDR3 is TGTGCCAGCAGCCCGGAGACAGGGTTTCAGCCCCAGCATTTT.

This clonotype was counted between two and nine times. V is TRBV10-3 and J is TRBJ1-2; 9 nucleotides align to TRBD1. The CDR3 length is 13 residues. Germline V gene data show CDR1 as ENHRY and CDR2 as SYGVKD. Unmatched junction bases numbered 4, after V lost 5 bases and J lost 6 bases. The CDR3 DNA reads TGTGCCATCAGTTCGGGACAGGGCCATGGCTACACCTTC. It specifies CAISSGQGHGYTF.

This clonotype has a handful of counts. This chain joins TRBV5-1 and TRBJ2-7, with TRBD2 as a possible D gene (5 bases). The CDR3 contains 14 residues. The germline CDR1 and CDR2 sequences are SGHRS and YFSETQ. V shed 2 bases and J shed 4 bases, with 13 bases lying between them. The CDR3 reads CASSFTRSGYEQYF. CDR3 sequence (DNA): TGCGCCAGCAGCTTTACCCGTTCGGGATACGAGCAGTACTTC.

The chain joins TRBV6-5 to TRBJ1-6, with 7 positions matching TRBD1. This CDR3 contains 14 residues. Germline assignment: CDR1 MNHEY and CDR2 SVGAGI. The J segment lost 8 bases and the V segment lost 8 bases, leaving 9 bases of the junction unmatched. The DNA of the CDR3 is TGTGCCAGCGAGCCCAGACAGGGTGATTCACCCCTCCACTTT. Translation gives CASEPRQGDSPLHF.

The chain links TRBV2 to TRBJ1-1; no clear D gene. V gave up 8 bases and J gave up 6 bases, with 16 bases separating them. The germline V gene has CDR1 SNHLY and CDR2 FYNNEI. This CDR3 region has 13 residues. The CDR3 sequence: CASGTRTDAEAFF. The CDR3 coding sequence is TGTGCCAGCGGAACTAGGACGGACGCTGAAGCTTTCTTT.